The 32 T cell receptor beta chains listed next were all sequenced from one sample in a study of cytomegalovirus exposure and HLA in healthy donors. The PCR had 60 Vbeta and 13 Jbeta primers. Only in-frame clones appear in the TCRdb table, and some are missing; sequencing was by immunoSEQ multiplex PCR. This sample yields some 170,000 clones, of which 80% are seen a single time; 4% to 5.5% belongs to the top ten. The material sequenced was PBMCs. These receptors were taken from a man aged 25-40 years in good health and CMV-seronegative.

The CDR3 region is CASTTGDGSGNTIYF. The CDR3 DNA reads TGTGCCAGCACTACAGGGGACGGCTCTGGAAACACCATATATTTT. The gene calls are TRBV2 and TRBJ1-3, with 7 bases identical to TRBD1. The ends lost 7 bases at V and 0 bases at J; junction bases unmatched: 6. The CDR3 contains 15 residues. Germline-derived CDR1 and CDR2 are SNHLY and FYNNEI.

V gene TRBV9 combines with J gene TRBJ2-6, with D uncertain. The CDR3 is 14 amino acids. Trimming shortened V by 1 base and J by 13 bases, and 15 bases separated the two germline ends. CDR1 SGDLS and CDR2 YYNGEE come from the germline V gene. The CDR3 spells CASSVNEATRVLTF. In nucleotides, the CDR3 is TGTGCCAGCAGCGTAAACGAGGCTACGAGAGTCCTGACTTTC.

The V gene is TRBV19, the J gene TRBJ1-6; the match to TRBD1 covers 9 bases. With V trimmed by 8 bases and J by 0 bases, 11 bases remained unmatched. Germline CDR1 is LNHDA and CDR2 is SQIVND (reference sequence). The CDR3 length is 18 residues. DNA of the CDR3: TGTGCCAGTTCCACGGGGACAGGGACGAGCTCCTATAATTCACCCCTCCACTTT. Amino acid sequence: CASSTGTGTSSYNSPLHF.

V is TRBV6-1 and J is TRBJ1-1; maybe TRBD1 (6 bases). CDR3 size: 15 residues. Per germline, CDR1 MNHNS and CDR2 SASEGT. Trimming removed 1 base at V and 1 base at J, with 10 bases between. CDR3 amino acids: CASSEGGRWNTEAFF. The CDR3 DNA follows: TGTGCCAGCAGTGAAGGGGGGCGGTGGAACACTGAAGCTTTCTTT.

This chain connects TRBV10-3 to TRBJ2-7; tentative D call: TRBD1 (6 bases). This CDR3 comprises 15 residues. Looked up from germline, CDR1 is ENHRY and CDR2 is SYGVKD. V lost 2 bases and J 6 bases, leaving 17 bases between the germline ends. The CDR3 sequence is CAISEDGLRGGEQYF. For the CDR3, the DNA is TGTGCCATCAGTGAGGACGGGCTTCGAGGGGGCGAGCAGTACTTC.

The genes are TRBV14 and TRBJ2-2; D gene uncertain. The CDR3 is made up of 15 amino acids. V lost 1 base and J lost 5, with 11 bases in between. CDR1 is SGHDN and CDR2 is FVKESK in the germline V gene. CDR3 in DNA: TGTGCCAGCAGCCAAGTGAAGCGCGTTACCGGGGAGCTGTTTTTT. It translates to CASSQVKRVTGELFF.

Only a few counts were recorded for this clone. This sequence joins TRBV7-9 and TRBJ1-5; no reliable D call. V lost 9 bases, J lost 5 bases, and 11 bases lay in between. The CDR3 length is 12 residues. The germline CDR1 and CDR2 sequences are SEHNR and FQNEAQ (reference sequence). CDR3 amino acids: CASSEDDQPQHF. The DNA of the CDR3 is TGTGCCAGTTCGGAGGACGATCAGCCCCAGCATTTT. Combining the CDR3 with reference TRBV7-9 and TRBJ1-5 gives the whole variable domain DTGVSQNPRHKITKRGQNVTFRCDPISEHNRLYWYRQTLGQGPEFLTYFQNEAQLEKSRLLSDRFSAERPKGSFSTLEIQRTEQGDSAMYLCASSEDDQPQHFGDGTRLSIL.

The chain couples TRBV2 to TRBJ2-2; 8 bases fit TRBD1. Germline-derived CDR1 and CDR2 are SNHLY and FYNNEI. Unmatched junction bases numbered 6, after V lost 5 bases and J lost 4 bases. There are 15 residues in the CDR3. The CDR3 bases are TGTGCCAGCAGTCTGGGACAGGCCTCCACCGGGGAGCTGTTTTTT. It specifies CASSLGQASTGELFF.

The CDR3 here is CASSLASLTYEQYF. The CDR3 DNA sequence: TGTGCCAGCAGCTTAGCTAGCCTCACCTACGAGCAGTACTTC. The J gene is TRBJ2-7, the V gene TRBV7-2; D not resolved. The length of the CDR3 is 14 residues. The germline gives CDR1 SGHTA, CDR2 FQGNSA. The germline V and J ends were trimmed by 0 bases and 2 bases, with 8 bases remaining between them. The full variable domain, in which reference TRBV7-2 and TRBJ2-7 provide the parts outside the CDR3, is GAGVSQSPSNKVTEKGKDVELRCDPISGHTALYWYRQSLGQGLEFLIYFQGNSAPDKSGLPSDRFSAERTGGSVSTLTIQRTQQEDSAVYLCASSLASLTYEQYFGPGTRLTVT.

The chain has TRBV6-5 and TRBJ2-7, with D tentatively TRBD2 (7 bases). Trimming pared 7 bases from V and 0 bases from J, leaving 16 bases between. The germline V gene encodes CDR1 MNHEY and CDR2 SVGAGI. The length of the CDR3 is 15 residues. The CDR3 loop is CASTSGGQGSYEQYF. Here the CDR3 DNA reads TGTGCCAGCACCTCGGGGGGCCAAGGCTCCTACGAGCAGTACTTC.

This clone was seen a single time. V gene TRBV27 combines with J gene TRBJ2-7, with D unresolved. The germline V gene encodes CDR1 MNHEY and CDR2 SMNVEV (reference sequence). The CDR3 is made up of 14 amino acids. V lost 3 bases to trimming and J lost 0 bases, with 9 bases between them. CDR3 sequence: CASSFLPNSYEQYF. DNA for the CDR3: TGTGCCAGCAGTTTCCTCCCTAACTCCTACGAGCAGTACTTC.

This clone showed up just a few times. The chain's CDR3 is CASSTPQGYNEQFF. The DNA of the CDR3 is TGTGCCAGCAGTACGCCCCAGGGTTACAATGAGCAGTTCTTC. The gene calls are TRBV27 and TRBJ2-1; weak D call: TRBD1 (5 bases). The CDR3 is made up of 14 amino acids. Germline assignment: CDR1 MNHEY and CDR2 SMNVEV (reference sequence). With 5 bases removed from V and 4 bases from J, the gap between germline ends came to 12 bases.

The chain has TRBV10-3 and TRBJ2-7, with D perhaps matching TRBD2 (5 bases). This CDR3 has 13 residues. The V gene lost 8 bases and the J gene lost 5 bases, with 16 bases spanning the gap. Germline-derived CDR1 and CDR2 are ENHRY and SYGVKD. As DNA, the CDR3 is TGTGCCATCGGACGAGGGCGGTTTGACGAGCAGTACTTC. Its protein product is CAIGRGRFDEQYF.

On this clone itself: The junction departs from germline at one end; a sequencing error may be responsible. The chain links TRBV30 to TRBJ1-2, with D possibly matching TRBD1 (6 bases). Germline CDR1 is GTSNPN and CDR2 is SVGIG (reference sequence). The CDR3 consists of 15 residues. CDR3 amino acids: CAWGVGTGKNYGYTF. CDR3 bases: TGTGCCTGGGGTGTAGGAACAGGGAAAAACTATGGCTACACCTTC.

V gene TRBV5-4 combines with J gene TRBJ2-7; 7 bases align to TRBD1. The CDR3 spans 12 residues. V lost 4 bases to trimming and J lost 3 bases; unmatched junction nucleotides: 1. Germline values: CDR1 SGHNT, CDR2 YYREEE (reference sequence). This CDR3 is CASSHRGYEQYF. CDR3 coding DNA: TGTGCCAGCAGCCACAGGGGCTACGAGCAGTACTTC.

V gene TRBV5-5 combines with J gene TRBJ1-2, with D perhaps TRBD1 (5 bases). Trimming left V 4 bases short and J 7 bases short, with 14 bases between. Germline assignment: CDR1 SGHKS and CDR2 YYEKEE (reference sequence). The CDR3 is 13 residues long. CDR3 nucleotides: TGTGCCAGCAGCCAGACAGTTCGAGGTGGCTACACCTTC. Translated: CASSQTVRGGYTF.

This rearrangement joins TRBV5-1 to TRBJ1-4, with D maybe TRBD1 (6 bases). The CDR3 loop spans 14 amino acids. V was cut by 1 base and J by 3 bases, with 7 bases left in between. The germline CDR1 and CDR2 sequences are SGHRS and YFSETQ. CDR3 DNA sequence: TGCGCCAGCAGCTTGCAGGGGCCTAATGAAAAACTGTTTTTT. As protein: CASSLQGPNEKLFF.

The V and J genes are TRBV5-1 and TRBJ2-7, with D perhaps TRBD2 (6 bases). Germline-derived CDR1 and CDR2 are SGHRS and YFSETQ. There are 17 residues in the CDR3. Deletions cut 0 bases from V and 0 bases from J, with 16 bases between. CDR3 sequence (DNA): TGCGCCAGCAGCTTGGCCGGGGGTGGAACCCTCTCCTACGAGCAGTACTTC. Protein sequence: CASSLAGGGTLSYEQYF.

CDR3 coding DNA: TGTGCCAGCAAGGGGGGGTTAGCAGGAGAGACCCAGTACTTC. It yields the protein CASKGGLAGETQYF. This chain links TRBV25-1 with TRBJ2-5; perhaps TRBD2 as D (7 bases). The CDR3 covers 14 residues. CDR1 and CDR2 (germline): MGHDK, SYGVNS. Trimming took 7 bases from V and 4 from J, leaving 16 bases between them.

The chain joins TRBV5-5 to TRBJ2-5; perhaps TRBD1 as D (6 bases). CDR3 size: 14 residues. The ends were cut back, 5 bases at V and 5 bases at J, with 16 bases in the middle. Germline lookup yields CDR1 SGHKS and CDR2 YYEKEE (reference sequence). CDR3 loop: CASSTGLRAETQYF. CDR3 DNA sequence: TGTGCCAGCAGTACAGGGCTCCGGGCCGAGACCCAGTACTTC.

This clone was recorded once. The gene calls are TRBV28 and TRBJ1-2, with a possible D match to TRBD1 (5 bases). Trimming cost V 6 bases and J 8 bases, with 16 bases left between them. CDR1 is MDHEN and CDR2 is SYDVKM in the germline V gene. This CDR3 contains 13 residues. CDR3 loop: CASSAPRVKGYTF. The CDR3 DNA follows: TGTGCCAGCAGCGCGCCCAGGGTTAAAGGCTACACCTTC.

The rearrangement joins TRBV29-1 to TRBJ1-2, with D hard to call. Trimming pared 0 bases from V and 8 bases from J, leaving 13 bases between. Germline values: CDR1 SQVTM, CDR2 ANQGSEA. The CDR3 sequence is 13 residues long. The DNA for the CDR3 is TGCAGCGTTGAAGATCAAGCCCTGAGGGGCTACACCTTC. Translating gives CSVEDQALRGYTF.

The chain couples TRBV10-2 to TRBJ1-3; weak D call: TRBD1 (5 bases). This CDR3 region has 13 residues. V lost 8 bases and J 7 bases, leaving 15 bases between the germline ends. Germline V gene lookup returns CDR1 WSHSY and CDR2 SAAADI. The CDR3 reads CASSLDIVNTIYF. CDR3 nucleotides: TGCGCCAGCTCCCTGGACATCGTCAACACCATATATTTT.

J is TRBJ2-1 and V is TRBV5-4; 8 bases agree with TRBD1. Trimming at V came to 0 bases and at J to 15 bases, leaving 8 bases not matched to a gene. This CDR3 is built from 13 residues. The V gene's germline CDR1 is SGHNT and CDR2 YYREEE (reference sequence). The CDR3 coding sequence is TGTGCCAGCAGCTTGGAGAGTGGGACAGGCGCGTTCTTC. This translates into CASSLESGTGAFF. The full variable domain, rest sourced from reference TRBV5-4 and TRBJ2-1, is ETGVTQSPTHLIKTRGQQVTLRCSSQSGHNTVSWYQQALGQGPQFIFQYYREEENGRGNFPPRFSGLQFPNYSSELNVNALELDDSALYLCASSLESGTGAFFGPGTRLTVL.

This rearrangement joins TRBV19 to TRBJ2-1; D may be TRBD1 (7 bases). CDR3 length: 14 residues. Germline assignment: CDR1 LNHDA and CDR2 SQIVND (reference sequence). Trimming pared 6 bases from V and 8 bases from J, leaving 17 bases between. The DNA of the CDR3 is TGTGCCAGTAGCGACAGGGAGGTTTGGGATGAGCAGTTCTTC. It translates to CASSDREVWDEQFF.

V and J are TRBV30 and TRBJ2-7, with D maybe TRBD1 (5 bases). The V gene lost 0 bases and the J gene lost 3 bases, with 9 bases spanning the gap. The CDR3 has 13 amino acids. The germline V gene has CDR1 GTSNPN and CDR2 SVGIG (reference sequence). The CDR3 loop is CAWSVGADYEQYF. CDR3 in DNA: TGTGCCTGGAGTGTAGGGGCAGACTACGAGCAGTACTTC.

This rearrangement joins TRBV28 to TRBJ2-5; 11 bases align to TRBD2. Germline lookup yields CDR1 MDHEN and CDR2 SYDVKM. The V and J ends lost 6 bases and 5 bases, in that order; junction bases with no gene match: 14. This CDR3 is 17 amino acids long. CDR3 region: CASRNGLAGGGRETQYF. The CDR3 DNA reads as TGTGCCAGCAGAAATGGGCTAGCGGGGGGCGGGCGGGAGACCCAGTACTTC.

V gene TRBV11-2 combines with J gene TRBJ1-1; 8 positions match TRBD1. CDR3 length equals 16 residues. Germline-derived CDR1 and CDR2 are SGHAT and FQNNGV. V lost 2 bases and J lost 1; bases outside the gene matches: 6. CDR3 region: CASSLLRTGSNTEAFF. CDR3 DNA: TGTGCCAGCAGCTTACTTAGGACAGGGTCGAACACTGAAGCTTTCTTT.

The V and J genes are TRBV7-2 and TRBJ2-7, with 12 nucleotides matching TRBD2. The CDR3 spans 15 residues. Germline CDR1 and CDR2: SGHTA and FQGNSA. Trimming cost V 3 bases and J 5 bases; bases outside gene matches: 5. The CDR3 protein is CASSFSSGRAHEQYF. The CDR3 DNA follows: TGTGCCAGCAGCTTTTCTAGCGGGAGGGCCCACGAGCAGTACTTC.

This chain joins TRBV2 and TRBJ1-1, with D maybe TRBD1 (5 bases). CDR1 and CDR2 from the germline V gene are SNHLY and FYNNEI. V was pared by 5 bases and J by 5 bases, with 15 bases between. The CDR3 consists of 14 residues. The CDR3 spells CASSSDGAETEAFF. The DNA for the CDR3 is TGTGCCAGCAGTTCCGATGGGGCCGAAACTGAAGCTTTCTTT.

J is TRBJ2-5 and V is TRBV6-1; D possibly corresponds to TRBD1 (5 bases). V was cut by 4 bases and J by 2 bases, with 14 bases left in between. This CDR3 contains 15 residues. The germline gives CDR1 MNHNS, CDR2 SASEGT. The CDR3 reads CASSVGVGVQETQYF. As DNA, the CDR3 is TGTGCCAGCAGTGTTGGGGTAGGGGTTCAAGAGACCCAGTACTTC.

The chain recombines TRBV28 with TRBJ2-3, with 9 bases aligning to TRBD1. The CDR3 spans 16 residues. Germline V CDR1 and CDR2: MDHEN, SYDVKM. The J segment lost 3 bases and the V segment lost 6 bases, leaving 10 bases of the junction unmatched. The CDR3 DNA sequence: TGTGCCAGCAGGACCTCCGGGACAGGGTTAACAGATACGCAGTATTTT. Translating it yields CASRTSGTGLTDTQYF.